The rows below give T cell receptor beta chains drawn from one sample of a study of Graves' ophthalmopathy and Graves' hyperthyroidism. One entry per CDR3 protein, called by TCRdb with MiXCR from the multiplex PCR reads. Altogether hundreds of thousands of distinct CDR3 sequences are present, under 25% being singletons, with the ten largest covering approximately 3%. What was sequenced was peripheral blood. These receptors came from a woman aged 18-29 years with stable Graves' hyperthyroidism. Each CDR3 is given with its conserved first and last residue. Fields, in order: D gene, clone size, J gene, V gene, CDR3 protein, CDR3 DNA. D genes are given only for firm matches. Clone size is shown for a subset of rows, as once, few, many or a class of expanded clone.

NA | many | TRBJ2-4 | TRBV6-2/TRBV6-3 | CASSYRPTDSKNIQYF | TGTGCCAGCAGTTACCGCCCTACAGATTCCAAAAACATTCAGTACTTC
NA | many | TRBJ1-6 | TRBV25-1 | CASSESGRGASPLHF | TGTGCCAGCAGTGAATCGGGCAGGGGAGCCTCACCCCTCCACTTT
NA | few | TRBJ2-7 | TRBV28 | CASSPLLRPSYEQYF | TGTGCCAGCAGTCCTTTACTGCGCCCATCCTACGAGCAGTACTTC
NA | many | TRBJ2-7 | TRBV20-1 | CSGGSTTYEQYF | TGCAGTGGCGGATCGACCACCTACGAGCAGTACTTC
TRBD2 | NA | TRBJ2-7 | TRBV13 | CASSLVGRAAYEQYF | TGTGCCAGCAGCTTAGTCGGGAGGGCCGCGTACGAGCAGTACTTC
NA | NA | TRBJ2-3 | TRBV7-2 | CASSLRGEDTQYF | TGTGCCAGCAGCTTAAGGGGGGAGGATACGCAGTATTTT
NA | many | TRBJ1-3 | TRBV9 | CASSVVPGSGNTIYF | TGTGCCAGCAGCGTAGTGCCCGGGTCTGGAAACACCATATATTTT
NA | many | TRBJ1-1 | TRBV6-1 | CASIADTEAFF | TGTGCCAGCATAGCGGACACTGAAGCTTTCTTT
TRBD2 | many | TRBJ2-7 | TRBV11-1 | CASSQTSGITYEQYF | TGTGCCAGCAGCCAAACTAGCGGGATAACCTACGAGCAGTACTTC
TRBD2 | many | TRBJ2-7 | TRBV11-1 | CASRRAGGPSYEQYF | TGTGCCAGCAGGAGAGCGGGAGGGCCCTCCTACGAGCAGTACTTC
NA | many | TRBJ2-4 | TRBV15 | CATSRDFGRQSSAKNIKYF | TGTGCCACCAGCAGAGATTTCGGAAGGCAGTCCTCAGCCAAAAACATTAAGTACTTC
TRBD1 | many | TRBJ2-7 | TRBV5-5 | CASSLGTVNYEQYF | TGTGCCAGCAGCCTAGGGACAGTCAACTACGAGCAGTACTTC
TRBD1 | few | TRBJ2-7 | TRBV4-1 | CASSRPGQGVYEQYF | TGCGCCAGCAGCCGCCCGGGACAGGGGGTCTACGAGCAGTACTTC
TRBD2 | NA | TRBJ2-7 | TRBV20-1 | CSAPSGTSANYEQYF | TGCAGTGCTCCCTCCGGGACTAGCGCCAACTACGAGCAGTACTTC
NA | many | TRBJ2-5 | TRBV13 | CASSFGRTEETQYF | TGTGCCAGCAGCTTTGGGCGAACCGAAGAGACCCAGTACTTC
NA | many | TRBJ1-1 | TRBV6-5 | CASSPGVVRQEAFF | TGTGCCAGCAGTCCTGGGGTCGTTCGACAGGAAGCTTTCTTT
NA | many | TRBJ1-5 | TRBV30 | CAWSSGKGQPQHF | TGTGCCTGGAGTTCAGGGAAGGGTCAGCCCCAGCATTTT
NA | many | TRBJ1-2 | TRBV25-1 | CASSRPPASPDYGYTF | TGTGCCAGCAGTCGACCCCCGGCTTCTCCGGATTATGGCTACACCTTC
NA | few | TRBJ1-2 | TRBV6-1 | CASSEKGTYGYTF | TGTGCCAGCAGTGAAAAGGGCACCTATGGCTACACCTTC
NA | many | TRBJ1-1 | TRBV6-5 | CASHYATEAFF | TGTGCCAGCCACTACGCCACTGAAGCTTTCTTT
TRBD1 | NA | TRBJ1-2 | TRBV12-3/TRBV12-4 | CASSSQGLGGYTF | TGTGCCAGCAGTTCACAGGGGTTAGGTGGCTACACCTTC
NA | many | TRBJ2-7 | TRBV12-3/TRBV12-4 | CASSLALTGKRDEQYF | TGTGCCAGCAGTTTAGCGCTTACAGGGAAAAGGGACGAGCAGTACTTC
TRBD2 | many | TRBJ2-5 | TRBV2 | CASKTSGSPQYF | TGTGCCAGCAAGACTAGCGGGAGCCCCCAGTACTTC
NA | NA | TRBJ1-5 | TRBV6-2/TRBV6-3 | CASSQGGSQPQHF | TGTGCCAGCAGTCAAGGGGGAAGTCAGCCCCAGCATTTT
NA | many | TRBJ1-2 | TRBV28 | CASSPAWGVQDSGYTF | TGTGCCAGCAGTCCCGCCTGGGGGGTTCAGGACTCTGGCTACACCTTC
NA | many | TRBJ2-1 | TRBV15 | CATSRDGDPYNEKFF | TGTGCCACCAGCAGAGACGGGGATCCCTACAATGAGAAGTTCTTC
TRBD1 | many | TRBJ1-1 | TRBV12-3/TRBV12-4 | CASRTPGGTEAFF | TGTGCCAGCAGAACTCCAGGGGGCACTGAAGCTTTCTTT
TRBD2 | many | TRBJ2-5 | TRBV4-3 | CASSQGLAGGGETQYF | TGCGCCAGCAGCCAAGGACTAGCGGGAGGTGGAGAGACCCAGTACTTC
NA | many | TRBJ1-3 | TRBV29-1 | CSVSSSYNSGNTIYF | TGCAGCGTGTCGTCCAGTTACAACTCTGGAAACACCATATATTTT
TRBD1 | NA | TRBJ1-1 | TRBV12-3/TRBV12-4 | CASSLTDRGATEAFF | TGTGCCAGCAGTTTAACCGACAGGGGGGCTACTGAAGCTTTCTTT
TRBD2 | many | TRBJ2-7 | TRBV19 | CASTGPAGGPHSYEQYF | TGTGCCAGCACGGGGCCAGCGGGAGGACCTCACTCCTACGAGCAGTACTTC
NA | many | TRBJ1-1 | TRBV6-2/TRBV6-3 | CASSEIQGFPTEAFF | TGTGCCAGCAGTGAGATCCAGGGATTTCCCACTGAAGCTTTCTTT
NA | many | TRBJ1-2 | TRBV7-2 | CASSVARGGYTF | TGTGCCAGCAGCGTGGCCCGGGGTGGCTACACCTTC
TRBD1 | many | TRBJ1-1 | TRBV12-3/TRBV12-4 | CASSPGQVDTEAFF | TGTGCCAGCAGTCCCGGACAGGTGGACACTGAAGCTTTCTTT
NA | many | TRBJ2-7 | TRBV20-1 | CSARAATRTYEQYF | TGCAGTGCTAGAGCCGCGACTAGAACTTACGAGCAGTACTTC
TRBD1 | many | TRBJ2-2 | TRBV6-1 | CASRQRTGANTGELFF | TGTGCCAGCAGACAAAGGACAGGTGCGAACACCGGGGAGCTGTTTTTT